The subject of this entry is one T cell receptor (beta chain). Its antigen is currently unknown. Germline loops: CDR1 MNHEY, CDR2 SVGAGI. CDR3 length equals 14 residues. J gave up 7 bases and V 5 bases, and 8 bases lay outside the gene matches. The data derive from a study of cytomegalovirus exposure and HLA in healthy donors. Study-level points and caveats: According to the study, around 150 TCR beta chains were cytomegalovirus-associated. Reportedly, cytomegalovirus status was diagnosed with high sensitivity and specificity.

It was with 60 Vbeta and 13 Jbeta primers that the PCR ran. Measured with immunoSEQ multiplex PCR; TCRdb has only the in-frame clones, and not every one. Among some 160,000 clones, roughly four fifths were seen once, and the ten largest hold approximately 3%. The source is a male donor in good health and CMV-seronegative. This sequence joins TRBV6-5 and TRBJ1-1; the match to TRBD1 covers 9 bases. Sequencing was carried out using PBMCs. The CDR3 here is CASSDGQGLVEAFF. CDR3 DNA sequence: TGTGCCAGCAGTGACGGACAGGGGTTGGTTGAAGCTTTCTTT.